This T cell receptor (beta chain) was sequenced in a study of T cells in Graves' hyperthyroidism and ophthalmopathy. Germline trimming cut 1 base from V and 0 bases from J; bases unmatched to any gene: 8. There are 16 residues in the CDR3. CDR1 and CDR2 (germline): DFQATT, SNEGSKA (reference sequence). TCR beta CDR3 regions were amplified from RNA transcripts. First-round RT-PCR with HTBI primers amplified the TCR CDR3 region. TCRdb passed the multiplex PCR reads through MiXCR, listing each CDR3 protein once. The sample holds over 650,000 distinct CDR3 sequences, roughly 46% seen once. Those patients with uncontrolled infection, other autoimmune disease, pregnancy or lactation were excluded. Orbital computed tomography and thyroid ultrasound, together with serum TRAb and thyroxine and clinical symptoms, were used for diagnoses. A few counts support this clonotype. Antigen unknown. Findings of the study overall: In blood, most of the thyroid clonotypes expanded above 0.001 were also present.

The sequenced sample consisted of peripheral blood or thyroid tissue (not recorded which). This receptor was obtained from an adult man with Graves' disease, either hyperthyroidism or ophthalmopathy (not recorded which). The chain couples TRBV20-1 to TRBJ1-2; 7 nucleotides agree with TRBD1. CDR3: CSARADDRAANYGYTF. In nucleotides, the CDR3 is TGCAGTGCTAGAGCGGATGACAGGGCAGCTAACTATGGCTACACCTTC.